This T cell receptor beta chain originates from a study of control samples from healthy donors and cancer patients. TCRdb's copy holds only in-frame clones and misses some; the assay was immunoSEQ multiplex PCR. The sample consists of about 54,000 clones, 95% to 97% of them appearing once. Germline CDR1 reads MDHEN; CDR2 reads SYDVKM. There are 16 residues in the CDR3. V was clipped by 4 bases and J by 2 bases, with 17 bases between them. Sequencing was performed on blood. The clonotype was recovered from a woman aged 25 to 39 in good health. This chain connects TRBV28 to TRBJ1-2, with D possibly TRBD1 on 5 matching bases. CDR3 in DNA: TGTGCCAGCAGTTCTCATCCGGGACGGAAGAACTATGGCTACACCTTC. This encodes CASSSHPGRKNYGYTF.